This TCR beta chain was retrieved from a study of T cell changes during pregnancy in multiple sclerosis. This CDR3 has 16 residues. Assay: immunoSEQ multiplex PCR; the TCRdb copy retains only in-frame clones and omits some. The repertoire consists of around 50,000 clones, with about 91% occurring once and the leading ten covering roughly 0.2%. The specimen was CD4+ T cells from peripheral blood mononuclear cells, collected in the second trimester of pregnancy. The TCR comes from a female donor with multiple sclerosis, enrolled in a pregnancy study. This sequence joins TRBV21-1 and TRBJ2-6; the D call TRBD1 from the table was never checked on the DNA. TRBV21-1 is a known pseudogene. CDR3 DNA sequence: TGTGCCAGCAGCACCCACAGGACCTCTGGGGCCAACGTCCTGACTTTC. Translating gives CASSTHRTSGANVLTF.